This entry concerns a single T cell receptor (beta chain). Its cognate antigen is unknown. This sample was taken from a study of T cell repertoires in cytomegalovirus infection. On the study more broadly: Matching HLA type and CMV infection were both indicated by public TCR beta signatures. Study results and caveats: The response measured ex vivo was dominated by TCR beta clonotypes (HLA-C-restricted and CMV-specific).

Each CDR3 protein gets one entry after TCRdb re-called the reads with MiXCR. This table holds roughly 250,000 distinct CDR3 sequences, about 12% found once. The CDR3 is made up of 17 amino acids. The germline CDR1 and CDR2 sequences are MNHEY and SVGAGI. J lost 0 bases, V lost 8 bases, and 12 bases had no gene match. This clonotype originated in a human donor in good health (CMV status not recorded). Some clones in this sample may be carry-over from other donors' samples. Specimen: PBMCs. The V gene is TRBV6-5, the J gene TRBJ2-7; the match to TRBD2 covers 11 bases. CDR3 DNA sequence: TGTGCCAGCGGGAGGGCTAGCGGGGGGCAGGACTCCTACGAGCAGTACTTC. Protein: CASGRASGGQDSYEQYF.